Sequencing of this T cell receptor (beta chain) was carried out in a study of blood T cell repertoires in COVID-19. Study-wide context: The origin of the acute and convalescent COVID-19 samples was the United States, Italy and Spain. In each case, the material was cDNA or gDNA derived from T cells, B-cell-depleted T cells, or PBMCs.

The V gene's germline CDR1 is SGHRS and CDR2 YFSETQ. V was pared by 4 bases and J by 0 bases, with 14 bases between. The CDR3 contains 16 residues. The data were produced by immunoSEQ multiplex PCR, yet TCRdb's version contains in-frame clones alone and is incomplete. The sample has roughly 380,000 clones; over 75% are singletons. In assigning cohorts, the study relied on participant-reported clinical history. Cohort 3 donors were reported recovered after two negative PCRs, clearance, or symptom resolution. The sequencing sample was made of PBMCs or T cells enriched from blood (not recorded which). The receptor comes from a woman aged 25 to 39 who had recovered from COVID-19. The chain carries TRBV5-1 and TRBJ2-1; D remains unclear. The CDR3 region is CASSRVTLSSYNEQFF. The CDR3 DNA sequence: TGCGCCAGCAGCCGGGTCACACTGAGCTCCTACAATGAGCAGTTCTTC.